A selection of T cell receptor beta chains follows, all from one sample in a study of T cell changes during pregnancy in multiple sclerosis. Some clones are missing from TCRdb's copy, which holds only in-frame ones; the method was immunoSEQ multiplex PCR. The data show 65,000 to 95,000 clones, around 91% seen once. Sequencing was performed on peripheral blood, taken before pregnancy. The receptors derive from a female donor with multiple sclerosis, enrolled in a pregnancy study. CDR3s include the opening cysteine and the closing phenylalanine or tryptophan. A D gene is named only where the DNA matches it firmly. The size of a clone is reported for some rows only, either as once, few or many, or as a class for expanded clones.

D	V	size	J	CDR3	DNA
-	TRBV5-4	-	TRBJ2-3	CASSFGGISTDTQYF	TGTGCCAGCAGCTTTGGAGGGATTAGCACAGATACGCAGTATTTT
-	TRBV29-1	-	TRBJ2-1	CSVATRTGRDEQFF	TGCAGCGTTGCGACTAGGACAGGGAGGGATGAGCAGTTCTTC
TRBD1	TRBV5-6	-	TRBJ1-2	CASSWDSDMYGYTF	TGTGCCAGCAGCTGGGACAGCGACATGTATGGCTACACCTTC
-	TRBV4-2	-	TRBJ2-1	CASSQETRHGSYNEQFF	TGTGCCAGCAGCCAAGAAACTAGACATGGCTCCTACAATGAGCAGTTCTTC
-	TRBV28	-	TRBJ2-7	CASSSPFLEQGPSSYEQYF	TGTGCCAGCAGTTCCCCTTTTTTAGAACAGGGCCCAAGCTCCTACGAGCAGTACTTC
-	TRBV7-2	-	TRBJ1-2	CASRGTFLYGYTF	TGTGCCAGCAGGGGGACTTTTCTCTATGGCTACACCTTC
-	TRBV2	-	TRBJ1-2	CASSGTYKRGGGYTF	TGTGCCAGCAGTGGGACTTATAAGCGCGGGGGTGGCTACACCTTC
TRBD1	TRBV6-6	-	TRBJ2-5	CASSYGTGGSGETQYF	TGTGCCAGCAGTTACGGGACAGGGGGCTCGGGAGAGACCCAGTACTTC
-	TRBV2	-	TRBJ1-2	CASSDQGGSYGYTF	TGTGCCAGCAGTGATCAGGGAGGGAGCTATGGCTACACCTTC
-	TRBV6-1	-	TRBJ1-2	CATLVRGSYGYTF	TGTGCCACTTTGGTGAGGGGGTCCTATGGCTACACCTTC
-	TRBV5-1	-	TRBJ1-4	CASSYTPSGGRNEKLFF	TGCGCCAGCAGCTACACCCCCTCCGGCGGAAGGAATGAAAAACTGTTTTTT
-	TRBV7-3	-	TRBJ1-2	CASSQYPGIYGYTF	TGTGCCAGCAGCCAATACCCAGGGATCTATGGCTACACCTTC
-	TRBV28	-	TRBJ1-2	CASSLGRYGYTF	TGTGCCAGCAGTTTAGGGAGGTATGGCTACACCTTC
TRBD2	TRBV6-6	-	TRBJ2-5	CASSPTSGGGKETQYF	TGTGCCAGCAGCCCTACTAGCGGGGGAGGGAAAGAGACCCAGTACTTC
-	TRBV5-1	-	TRBJ1-3	CASRSRPEPGNTIYF	TGCGCCAGCAGAAGTCGTCCAGAACCTGGAAACACCATATATTTT
TRBD1	TRBV5-1	-	TRBJ2-1	CASSGPGQGNEQFF	TGCGCCAGCAGCGGACCGGGACAGGGAAATGAGCAGTTCTTC
TRBD2	TRBV2	-	TRBJ2-5	CASSFASGAQETQYF	TGTGCCAGCAGTTTTGCTAGCGGCGCTCAAGAGACCCAGTACTTC
TRBD1	TRBV18	once	TRBJ1-1	CASSPSGQGIYSTEAFF	TGTGCCAGCTCACCCTCCGGACAGGGTATTTATTCCACTGAAGCTTTCTTT
TRBD1	TRBV5-1	once	TRBJ1-2	CASRRDSGLTNYGYTF	TGCGCCAGCAGACGGGACAGTGGGCTGACTAACTATGGCTACACCTTC